The sequence of this TCR beta chain was determined in a study of T cell repertoires in cytomegalovirus infection. Study context: CMV epitopes, recently identified HLA-C-restricted and well-studied HLA-B-restricted, were used. TCR beta signatures that were public indicated CMV infection and matching HLA type. Study results and caveats: Pooled public TCR beta family frequency picked out CMV carriers with the relevant HLA. It was HLA-C-restricted CMV-specific TCR beta clonotypes that dominated the response ex vivo.

TCRdb ran MiXCR on the reads and lists one entry per CDR3 protein. Found here are 100,000 to 150,000 distinct CDR3 sequences, more than 30% of them singletons; the top ten hold roughly 58%. This clonotype was seen a few times. No antigen is known for it. Germline CDR1 reads DFQATT; CDR2 reads SNEGSKA (reference sequence). Trimming left V 5 bases short and J 0 bases short, with 17 bases between. The CDR3 totals 16 residues. The TCR was taken from a human donor in good health (CMV status not recorded). Some clones in this sample may be carry-over from other donors' samples. This chain uses TRBV20-1 with TRBJ2-1; the D call may be TRBD1 or TRBD2 (7 bases each). The input for sequencing was CD8+ T cells from cultured PBMCs, taken from culture after CMV antigen stimulation. CDR3 loop: CSAPLTGRDSYNEQFF. The CDR3 bases are TGCAGTGCTCCCCTGACAGGGAGGGACTCCTACAATGAGCAGTTCTTC.